This T cell receptor (beta chain) was captured in a study of T cells in Graves' hyperthyroidism and ophthalmopathy. Study-wide context: Peripheral blood draws took place at initial diagnosis, ahead of any treatment.

Orbital computed tomography and thyroid ultrasound, together with serum TRAb and thyroxine and clinical symptoms, were used for diagnoses. Comment on this clonotype: Its antigen is undetermined.

The germline CDR1 and CDR2 sequences are SQVTM and ANQGSEA. After removal of 7 bases from V and 8 bases from J, the junction contained 10 bases not matched to a gene. The CDR3 has 12 amino acids. Researchers amplified the TCR beta CDR3 regions from RNA transcripts. The TCR CDR3 was amplified in a first-round RT-PCR using the HTBI primer set. TCRdb used MiXCR to reprocess the multiplex PCR reads, holding one entry per CDR3 protein. The profile shows some 250,000 distinct CDR3 sequences, over 12% of them singletons. Study-level findings and limits: Progression to ophthalmopathy was predicted a median of approximately 6.4 months early.

The source is a woman between 45 and 65 years old with Graves' hyperthyroidism that later progressed to Graves' ophthalmopathy. The rearrangement links TRBV29-1 to TRBJ1-2, with TRBD1 identical over 7 bases. The source material was blood. The CDR3 region is CSAYTGESGYTF. For the CDR3, the DNA is TGCAGCGCCTATACAGGGGAATCGGGCTACACCTTC.